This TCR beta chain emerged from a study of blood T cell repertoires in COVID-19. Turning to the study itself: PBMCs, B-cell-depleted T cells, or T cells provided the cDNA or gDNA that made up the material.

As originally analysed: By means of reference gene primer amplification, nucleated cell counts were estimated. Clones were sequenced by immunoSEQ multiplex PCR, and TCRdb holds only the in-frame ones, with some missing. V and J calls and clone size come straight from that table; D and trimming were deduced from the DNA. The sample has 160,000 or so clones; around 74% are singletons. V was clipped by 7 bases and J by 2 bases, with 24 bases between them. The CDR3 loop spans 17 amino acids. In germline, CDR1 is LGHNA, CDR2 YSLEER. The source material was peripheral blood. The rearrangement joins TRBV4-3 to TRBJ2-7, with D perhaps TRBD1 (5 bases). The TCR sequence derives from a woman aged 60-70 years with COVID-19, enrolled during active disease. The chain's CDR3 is CASKSHEPLQGPYEQYF. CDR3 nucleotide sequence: TGCGCCAGCAAATCTCACGAGCCCTTGCAGGGCCCCTACGAGCAGTACTTC.